The entry below describes one TCR beta chain. This clonotype was counted many times. The antigen it recognizes is unknown. Base qualities were left out, and no much larger clone turns up one base away. The sample is drawn from a study of molecular identifiers for immune sequencing clone quantification listed by TCRdb under 2018. About the study as a whole: For a replicate experiment, RNA from around 20,000 or 100,000 naive CD8 T cells was divided into five aliquots, of which four were sequenced. This methods study used CD8 T cells to benchmark TCR RNA copy counting and molecular-identifier clustering-based TCR repertoire sequencing (MIDCIRS).

Study-wide findings and limitations: Spiked-in Jurkat TCR RNA equal to a single cell's worth was reported to be detectable even within one million naive CD8 T cells. In CMV-specific effector cells, clones with more than 20 RNA copies contained over 98% of molecules, whereas in naive cells such clones contained under 1% of molecules. Identical TCR molecules sharing a barcode could cause highly expanded clone sizes to be underestimated. When barcode sub-clustering was left out, chimeric consensus sequences inflated TCR diversity, with chimeras reaching as high as 47%. The naive libraries included spiked-in Jurkat TCR RNA (fewer than eleven copies' worth), and this Jurkat TCR RNA is not part of the donor repertoire. About 2.9 recovered TCR RNA copies per cell were obtained by modeling, versus roughly 10 by digital PCR, implying a capture efficiency of approximately 27%.

Including the terminal cysteine and phenylalanine, the CDR3 comprises 18 residues. Just the 54-base CDR3 DNA is kept, in frame starting at base 1. Trimming at the junction amounts to 0 bases on V and 0 bases on J, and the germline ends lie 12 bases apart. The germline V gene supplies CDR1 LGHNA and CDR2 YSLEER. Libraries of naive CD8 T cells were built from approximately 20,000 to 980,000 sorted cells, with 10%, 30% or 50% of the purified RNA used. Naive CD8 T cells, defined as CD8+CD4-CCR7+CD45RA+, were FACS-sorted into RLT Plus buffer on a BD FACSAria II. To test detection sensitivity, Jurkat RNA equivalent to more than 8 TCR copies was spiked into samples of roughly 18,000-1,000,000 naive CD8 T cells. Enrichment of CD8 T cells was performed with RosetteSep CD8+ T Cell Enrichment Cocktail and Ficoll-Paque, after which ACK red cell lysis was carried out. The method behind the library was PCR. The run used a NextSeq 500. Bulk TCR libraries were prepared as previously described, using TCR primers listed in Table S5. Purification of total RNA was performed with the Qiagen AllPrep DNA/RNA kit. Before analysis, reads from multiple sequencing runs of one library were combined. Per the source publication's procedure: Reads were retained only if the reads had an exact TCR constant sequence, and the retained reads were trimmed to 150 nt and grouped according to their 12-nt molecular barcodes. Reads within each barcode group were sub-clustered using a 15% Levenshtein threshold, and quality-weighted consensus sequences were constructed for each RNA molecule. Non-functional sequences were excluded, and lower-count sequences lying one edit away from another sequence were also excluded. On the basis of fitting two negative binomial distributions, barcode sub-clusters with fewer than 20% of the maximum read count were discarded. TCRdb ran its own pipeline on the public reads, namely fastp trimming at Q25 and MiXCR clone calling, and kept in-frame beta chains. Identical CDR3 protein sequences are pooled into one entry, listed with their most common genes and DNA. The authors' filters were not applied to this entry. This sample is represented by approximately 590,000 distinct CDR3 sequences; roughly 25% of them were singletons. Clones ranked in the top ten supply roughly 0.83% of the sample.

The V and J genes are TRBV4-3 and TRBJ2-6; TRBD2 is a possible D gene, resting on 5 matching bases. The sample taken for sequencing was naive CD8+ T cells from blood, with Jurkat cell RNA spiked in. Interpreted using the paper, the cell subset or site label stands for: FACS-sorted CD8+CD4-CCR7+CD45RA+ naive T cells. This TCR was recovered from a human donor in good health. Some libraries in this study had Jurkat cell RNA spiked in. CDR3 reads: CASSQDWRGYSGANVLTF. The DNA sequence is TGCGCCAGCAGCCAAGATTGGCGAGGGTACTCTGGGGCCAACGTCCTGACTTTC.